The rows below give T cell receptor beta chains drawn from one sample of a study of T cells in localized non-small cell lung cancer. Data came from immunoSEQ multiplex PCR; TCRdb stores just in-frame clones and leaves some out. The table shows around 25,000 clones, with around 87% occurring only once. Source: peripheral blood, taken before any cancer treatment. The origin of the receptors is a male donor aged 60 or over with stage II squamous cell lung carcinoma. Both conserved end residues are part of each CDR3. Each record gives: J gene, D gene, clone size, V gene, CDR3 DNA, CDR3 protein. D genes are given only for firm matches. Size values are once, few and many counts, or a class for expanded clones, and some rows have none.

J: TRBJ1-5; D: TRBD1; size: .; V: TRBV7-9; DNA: TGTGCCAGCAGCCCCGGGACAGACAATCAGCCCCAGCATTTT; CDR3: CASSPGTDNQPQHF
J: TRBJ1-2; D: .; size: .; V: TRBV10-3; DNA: TGTGCCGTGACTGAGGGGGGGAGTTTCTATGGCTACACCTTC; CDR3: CAVTEGGSFYGYTF
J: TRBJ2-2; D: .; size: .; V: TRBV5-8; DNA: TGTGCCAGCAGCTTACGGGACGTCAGCGGGGAGCTGTTTTTT; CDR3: CASSLRDVSGELFF
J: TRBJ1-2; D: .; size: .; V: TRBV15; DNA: TGTGCCACCAGCAGAGATAACTATGGCTACACCTTC; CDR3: CATSRDNYGYTF
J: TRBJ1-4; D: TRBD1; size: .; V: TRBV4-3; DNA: TGCGCCAGCAGCGGACGACAGGGCCTTAATGAAAAACTGTTTTTT; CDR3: CASSGRQGLNEKLFF
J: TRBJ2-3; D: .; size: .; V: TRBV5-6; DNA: TGTGCCAGCAGCCGGACTAGCACAGATACGCAGTATTTT; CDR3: CASSRTSTDTQYF
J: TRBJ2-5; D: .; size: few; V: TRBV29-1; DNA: TGCAGCTCAAGGGACGTTGGGGAGACCCAGTACTTC; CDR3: CSSRDVGETQYF
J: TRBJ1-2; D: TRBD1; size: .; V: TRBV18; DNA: TGTGCCAGCTCACCAGACCGGACAGGAGGCTACACCTTC; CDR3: CASSPDRTGGYTF
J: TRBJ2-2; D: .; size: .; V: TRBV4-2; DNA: TGTGCCAGCAGCCAAGTGCAGGGAACGAACACCGGGGAGCTGTTTTTT; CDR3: CASSQVQGTNTGELFF
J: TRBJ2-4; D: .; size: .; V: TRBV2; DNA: TGTGCCAGCAGTGAACTGGAGTTAGCCAAAAACATTCAGTACTTC; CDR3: CASSELELAKNIQYF
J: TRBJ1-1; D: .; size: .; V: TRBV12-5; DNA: TGTGCTAGCCACATGAACACTGAAGCTTTCTTT; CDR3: CASHMNTEAFF
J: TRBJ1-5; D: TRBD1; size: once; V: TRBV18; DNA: TGTGCCAGCTCACGGGACAGGGGTTCGGATCAGCCCCAGCATTTT; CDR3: CASSRDRGSDQPQHF
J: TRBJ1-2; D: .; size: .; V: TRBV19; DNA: TGTGCCAGTAGTATTATGGGGGTAGGCTATGGCTACACCTTC; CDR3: CASSIMGVGYGYTF
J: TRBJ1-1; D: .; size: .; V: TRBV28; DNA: TGTGCCAGCAGTTTTGACGGGAATACTGAAGCTTTCTTT; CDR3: CASSFDGNTEAFF
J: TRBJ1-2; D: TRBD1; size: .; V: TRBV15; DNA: TGTGCCACCAGCAGGGGACAGGGCAGCTTCTATGGCTACACCTTC; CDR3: CATSRGQGSFYGYTF
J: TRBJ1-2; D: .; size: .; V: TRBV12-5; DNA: TGTGCTAGTGCAAATAGGGGTAACTATGGCTACACCTTC; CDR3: CASANRGNYGYTF
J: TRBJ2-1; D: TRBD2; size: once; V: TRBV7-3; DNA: TGTGCCAGCAGCGATGGGACTAGCGGAAAGCAGTTCTTC; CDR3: CASSDGTSGKQFF
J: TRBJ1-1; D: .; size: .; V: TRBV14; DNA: TGTGCCAGCAGCCAAGGACGTTACACTGAAGCTTTCTTT; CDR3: CASSQGRYTEAFF
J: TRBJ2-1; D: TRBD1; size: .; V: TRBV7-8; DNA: TGTGCCAGCAGCCTCCTAGTCGCAGGGGGAAGCTCCTACAATGAGCAGTTCTTC; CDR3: CASSLLVAGGSSYNEQFF
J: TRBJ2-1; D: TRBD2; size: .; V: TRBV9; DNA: TGTGCCAGCAGCGTAATAACTAGCGGACCGTTCCATGAGCAGTTCTTC; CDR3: CASSVITSGPFHEQFF
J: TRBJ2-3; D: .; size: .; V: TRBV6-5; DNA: TGTGCCAGCAGTTCCCGCACAGATACGCAGTATTTT; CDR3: CASSSRTDTQYF
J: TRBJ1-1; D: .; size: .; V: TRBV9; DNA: TGTGCCAGCAGCCTCTCAGGACCCCCATGGAACACTGAAGCTTTCTTT; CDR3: CASSLSGPPWNTEAFF
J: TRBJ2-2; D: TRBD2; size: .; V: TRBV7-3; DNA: TGTGCCAGCAGCCTCGCCCCAGCGGGGGGGGCGAAGACCGGGGAGCTGTTTTTT; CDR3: CASSLAPAGGAKTGELFF
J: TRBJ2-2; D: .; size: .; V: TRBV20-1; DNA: TGCAGTGCTCCTTGGTCCGGGGAGCTGTTTTTT; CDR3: CSAPWSGELFF
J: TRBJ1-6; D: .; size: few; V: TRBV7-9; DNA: TGTGCCAGCAGCTTAGGAGGAGGGGCAGATCAACATTCACCCCTCCACTTT; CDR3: CASSLGGGADQHSPLHF
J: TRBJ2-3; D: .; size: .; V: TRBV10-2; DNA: TGCGCCAGCACCCGAGGGATCGATACGCAGTATTTT; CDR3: CASTRGIDTQYF
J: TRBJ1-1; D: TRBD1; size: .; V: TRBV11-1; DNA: TGTGCCAGCAGCTTATACACAGGGGACCCTGAAGCTTTCTTT; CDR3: CASSLYTGDPEAFF
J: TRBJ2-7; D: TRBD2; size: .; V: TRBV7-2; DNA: TGTGCCAGCAGCTTAGAAGCGGGGGGCCACTACGAGCAGTACTTC; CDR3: CASSLEAGGHYEQYF
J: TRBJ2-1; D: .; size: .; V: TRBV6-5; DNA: TGTGCCAGCAGCCCCGGGACGGGTTACAATGAGCAGTTCTTC; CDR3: CASSPGTGYNEQFF
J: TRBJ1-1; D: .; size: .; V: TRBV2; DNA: TGTGCCAGCATCGAATACACTGAAGCTTTCTTT; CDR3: CASIEYTEAFF
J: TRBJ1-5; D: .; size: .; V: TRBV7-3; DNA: TGTGCCAGCAGCTTAACTGGGCAGTTCAATCAGCCCCAGCATTTT; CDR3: CASSLTGQFNQPQHF
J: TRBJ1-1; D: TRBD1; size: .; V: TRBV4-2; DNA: TGTGCCAGCAGCCAAGCAGGGGGCGACATTTCGGAAGCTTTCTTT; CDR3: CASSQAGGDISEAFF
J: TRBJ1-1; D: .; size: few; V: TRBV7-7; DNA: TGTGCCAGCAGCTTAGACAGGGTTTCTGAAGCTTTCTTT; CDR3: CASSLDRVSEAFF
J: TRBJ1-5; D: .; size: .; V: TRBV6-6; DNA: TGTGCCAGCAGTCTAATCCCCCGGCAGCCCCAGCATTTT; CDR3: CASSLIPRQPQHF
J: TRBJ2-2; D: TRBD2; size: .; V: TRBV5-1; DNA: TGCGCCAGCAGCTTGACGGCTAGCGGCACCGGGGAGCTGTTTTTT; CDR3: CASSLTASGTGELFF
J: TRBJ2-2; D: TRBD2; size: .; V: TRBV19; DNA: TGTGCCAGTACGCGGACTAGCGGGAGCCCCGCGAACACCGGGGAGCTGTTTTTT; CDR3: CASTRTSGSPANTGELFF
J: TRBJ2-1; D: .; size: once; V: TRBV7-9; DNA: TGTGCCAGCAGCTTAAGTTCTGCGTTCTTC; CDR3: CASSLSSAFF
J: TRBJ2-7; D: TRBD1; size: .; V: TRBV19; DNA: TGTGCCAGTAAAAACAGGGGGCCTTCCGAGCAGTACTTC; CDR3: CASKNRGPSEQYF
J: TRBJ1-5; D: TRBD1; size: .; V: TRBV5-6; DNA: TGTGCCAGCAGCTGGGGACAGGGTAAGGGTCAGCCCCAGCATTTT; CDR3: CASSWGQGKGQPQHF
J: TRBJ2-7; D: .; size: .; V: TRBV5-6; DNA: TGTGCCAGCAGCTTGGCCCCCGGGACCCATAGCGAGCAGTACTTC; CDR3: CASSLAPGTHSEQYF
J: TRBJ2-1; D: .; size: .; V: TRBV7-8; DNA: TGTGCCAGCAGCCTCACAGGGGGGGTTTTCAATGAGCAGTTCTTC; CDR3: CASSLTGGVFNEQFF
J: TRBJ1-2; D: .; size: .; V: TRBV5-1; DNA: TGCGCCAGCAGCTCGACACCGGGACTGGGAGACTATGGCTACACCTTC; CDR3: CASSSTPGLGDYGYTF